The subject of this entry is one TCR beta chain. The sample holds a few counts of this clonotype. Its antigen remains undetermined. The sample holds no much larger clone one base away, and base qualities are not on file. This record belongs to a study of CD8 T cells in ankylosing spondylitis (dated by TCRdb to 2015 to 2018). Regarding the study in general: To find TCR variants linked to disease, the study profiled T cell receptor beta repertoires in ankylosing spondylitis patients and healthy donors. The full study cohort comprised 20 to 30 ankylosing spondylitis patients and 85 to 120 healthy donors. Peripheral blood samples were taken, and synovial fluid was additionally collected from ankylosing spondylitis patients. Study-wide conclusions, independent of this receptor: Blood from ankylosing spondylitis patients appeared to be characterized by a TCR beta motif made up of seven or eight highly homologous amino acid variants. Some of the motif variants had been reported before in the synovial fluid and blood of reactive arthritis patients, a finding that suggests common disease-initiation mechanisms. The disease-linked clones were reported to be significantly enriched in matched synovial fluid samples from ankylosing spondylitis patients. The disease-linked clones showed a CD8+ phenotype and occurred at relatively low frequencies in peripheral blood.

The instrument was an Illumina HiSeq 2500. Quantitative 5'-RACE with molecular barcodes was used to prepare TCR beta libraries. The paper's data handling went like this. A new computational method based on a probabilistic model of VDJ rearrangement was used to identify disease-linked TCR variants. TCRdb reworked the public reads: Q25 trimming with fastp, MiXCR clone assembly, productive beta chains retained. Entries that share a CDR3 protein sequence are merged under the most common genes and DNA. It is TCRdb's table, rather than the study itself, that gives the V and J calls and clone size. The sample data list approximately 300,000 distinct CDR3 sequences, and less than 25% of these were observed just once. The ten largest make up around 3.2% of the sample. The V end loses 0 bases and the J end loses 8 bases, and a stretch of 26 bases separates them. Reading from cysteine to phenylalanine, the CDR3 counts 18 amino acids. The entry retains the CDR3 DNA only, 54 bases that are in frame from base 1.

The receptor comes from a female donor with ankylosing spondylitis or in good health (not recorded which). Sample: blood, either unsorted or a sorted T cell fraction (not recorded which). This chain is built from TRBV12-3 or TRBV12-4 and TRBJ2-7; matching of 6 bases hints at TRBD2 as the D gene. The CDR3 region: CASSLALIADEILSKQYF. The DNA sequence is TGTGCCAGCAGTTTAGCGCTAATAGCGGACGAGATCCTTTCGAAGCAGTACTTC.